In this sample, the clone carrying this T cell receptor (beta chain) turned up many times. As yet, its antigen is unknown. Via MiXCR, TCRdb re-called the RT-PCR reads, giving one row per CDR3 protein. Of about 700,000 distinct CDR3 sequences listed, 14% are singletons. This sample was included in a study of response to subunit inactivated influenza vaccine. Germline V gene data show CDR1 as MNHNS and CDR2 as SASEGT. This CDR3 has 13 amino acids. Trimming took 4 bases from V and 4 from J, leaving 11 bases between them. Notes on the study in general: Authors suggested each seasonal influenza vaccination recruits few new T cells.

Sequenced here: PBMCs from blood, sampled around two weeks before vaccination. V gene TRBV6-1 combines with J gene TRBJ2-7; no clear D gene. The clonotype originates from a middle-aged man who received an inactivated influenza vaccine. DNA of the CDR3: TGTGCCAGCAGTGCTCTCTCCAAATACGAGCAGTACTTC. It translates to CASSALSKYEQYF.